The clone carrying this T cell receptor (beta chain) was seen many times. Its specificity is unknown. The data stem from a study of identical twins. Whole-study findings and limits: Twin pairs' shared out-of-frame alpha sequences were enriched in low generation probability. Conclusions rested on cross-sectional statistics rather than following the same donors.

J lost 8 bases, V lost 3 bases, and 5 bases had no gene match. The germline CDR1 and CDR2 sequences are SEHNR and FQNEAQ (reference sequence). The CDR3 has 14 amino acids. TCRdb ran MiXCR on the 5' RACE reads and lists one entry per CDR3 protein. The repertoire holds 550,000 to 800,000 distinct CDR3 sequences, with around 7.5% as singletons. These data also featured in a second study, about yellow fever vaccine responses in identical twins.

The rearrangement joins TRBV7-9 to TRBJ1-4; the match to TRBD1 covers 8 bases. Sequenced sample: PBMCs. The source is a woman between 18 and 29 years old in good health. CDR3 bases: TGTGCCAGCAGCTTTCAGGGGGCACGGGAAAAACTGTTTTTT. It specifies CASSFQGAREKLFF.